This T cell receptor beta chain was sequenced for a study of shared clonotypes between healthy human individuals. Original handling: ImmunoSEQ output lacked quality scores and full-length reads, limiting matched filtering. TCRdb keeps only in-frame clones here, not all; method: immunoSEQ multiplex PCR. The V and J calls and the clone size are those of that table, but D and trimming were determined from the DNA. Found here are approximately 1,000,000 clones, around 77% of them singletons; the top ten hold 0.89%. As regards this clone: The antigen remains unidentified.

The germline V gene encodes CDR1 MNHNS and CDR2 SASEGT. Deletions cut 6 bases from V and 1 base from J, with 9 bases between. CDR3 size: 13 residues. Adult donors, all healthy and HIV-negative, had no recent acute infections or vaccinations. Study-level points and caveats: Researchers found naive subsets generally carried larger estimated richness than memory subsets. Even with large depth, rarefaction showed that sorted-subset sequencing was incomplete.

The chain carries TRBV6-1 and TRBJ1-1; unclear D gene. The receptor's source is a man in his late teens or twenties in good health. Some clones in this sample may be carry-over from other donors' samples. The sequenced material came from memory CD4+ T cells from PBMCs. Subset reported: CD45RA-negative fraction. The CDR3, as DNA: TGTGCCAGCAGCGCCGTCCGGAACACTGAAGCTTTCTTT. This sequence encodes CASSAVRNTEAFF.